This T cell receptor (beta chain) comes out of a study of STAT5B mutations in CD4+ large granular lymphocyte leukemia. Study-level findings and limits: Less than 30% of private leukemic clonotypes occurred rarely in other patients' non-leukemic repertoires. Patient CD4-sorted repertoires looked more clonal than healthy CD4+ repertoires, even without putative leukemic clones.

Trimming took off 4 bases at V and 5 bases at J, with 14 bases between the two ends. The CDR3 consists of 14 residues. Germline CDR1 reads MNHEY; CDR2 reads SVGAGI. Data came from immunoSEQ multiplex PCR; TCRdb stores just in-frame clones and leaves some out. The table records approximately 27,000 clones, 81% of them present only once. As for this clone: Its matching antigen is unknown.

This TCR was sampled from a human donor in good health. The chain uses TRBV6-5 and TRBJ2-5; D may correspond to TRBD1 or TRBD2 (5 bases each). Sample: CD4+ T cells from blood buffy coats. The CDR3 region has the DNA TGTGCCAGCAGTTCAACGGGGCCATGGGAGACCCAGTACTTC. It codes for CASSSTGPWETQYF.